The text below deals with one T cell receptor beta chain. Its antigen target is currently unknown. Per-base qualities were not stored, and no clone one base away is much larger. Each collaborating institution followed its own protocols to collect whole blood in K2EDTA tubes. For TCRbeta analysis, collaborators shipped samples as frozen whole blood, isolated PBMCs, or DNA extracted from either of those sample types. This specimen belongs to a study of blood T cell repertoires in COVID-19 (dated by TCRdb to the early 2020s). Describing the broader study: The collaborator samples originated in the United States, Italy and Spain and spanned the acute and convalescent phases of COVID-19. The dataset comprised deeply sampled blood TCRbeta repertoires from subjects exposed to, actively infected with, or recovered from COVID-19. Nearly every sample came with metadata listing a de-identified subject ID, COVID-19 status, age in years and sex. A freely available public database, intended as a resource for researchers studying the immune response to SARS-CoV-2, is where the repertoires were released. HLA class I and class II types, where available, came from metadata supplied by the sample provider rather than from assay-based typing. The material from the prospective study consisted of cDNA or gDNA derived from T cells, B-cell-depleted T cells, or PBMCs. Samples were obtained from the ongoing ImmuneRACE study (first 160 participants) and from roughly 1,300 subjects provided by 6 global collaborators.

Overall study results and their limits: How much clinical and demographic metadata was included differed by source and by participant, and the metadata was provided uncurated.

TCRbeta CDR3 regions were amplified from genomic DNA by means of the immunoSEQ Assay, a bias-controlled multiplex PCR. For the original study's pipeline: The number of nucleated cells in each sample was estimated by amplification of reference gene primers within the assay. To quantify the absolute abundance of each unique TCRbeta CDR3 rearrangement, sequence reads were collapsed and filtered. Productive Simpson clonality was computed per sample as the square root of Simpson's diversity index over productive rearrangements. The source is immuneACCESS, and TCRdb retained only in-frame sequences with V and J called. Part of the clones is not carried over; for the studies checked, unresolved V genes explain less than half of this, and the remainder is unexplained. V and J calls and clone size are given by that table; D and trimming were obtained from the DNA. The sample table contains around 160,000 clones; only one count was recorded for less than 90% of them. Together, the top ten hold about 38% of the sample.

The germline V gene supplies CDR1 SGHRS and CDR2 YFSETQ. Between the V and J ends, shortened by 1 base and 4 bases respectively, the junction contains 4 bases. Including the terminal cysteine and phenylalanine, the CDR3 comprises 12 residues. Only the CDR3 part of the read is kept: 36 bases, read in frame from the first base. The TCR sequence derives from a human donor in a cohort sampled during active COVID-19. The receptor chain draws on TRBV5-1 and TRBJ2-3, with no confidently assigned D gene. Sequenced input: peripheral blood. The CDR3 protein: CASSLSADTQYF. The DNA is TGCGCCAGCAGCTTGTCCGCAGATACGCAGTATTTT.